These 29 T cell receptor beta chains were sequenced from one sample in a study of shared clonotypes between healthy human individuals. CD8 cells classed as naive were CD45RO-negative and positively selected for CCR7, excluding terminally differentiated effector memory CD45RA+ cells. Data came from immunoSEQ multiplex PCR; TCRdb stores just in-frame clones and leaves some out. In the table there are about 2.1 million clones, approximately 94% of which are singletons. Source material: naive CD8+ T cells from PBMCs. The receptor source for this set is a man between 18 and 29 years old in good health. Some clones in this sample may be carry-over from other donors' samples.

The chain has TRBV29-1 and TRBJ1-1; 8 bases match TRBD1. The CDR3 contains 12 residues. V lost 4 bases to trimming and J lost 7 bases; unmatched junction nucleotides: 5. Germline values: CDR1 SQVTM, CDR2 ANQGSEA. In DNA form, the CDR3 reads TGCAGCGTTGTAGGGGGACAGGTTGAAGCTTTCTTT. Encoded protein: CSVVGGQVEAFF.

The CDR3 DNA follows: TGCAGCGCTCGGACAGGGGCTTCTGAAGCTTTCTTT. It yields the protein CSARTGASEAFF. The chain carries TRBV29-1 and TRBJ1-1; TRBD1 matches at 9 bases. V shed 7 bases, J shed 6 bases, and the junction held 6 bases outside the gene matches. This CDR3 is built from 12 residues. The germline V gene has CDR1 SQVTM and CDR2 ANQGSEA.

V and J are TRBV5-4 and TRBJ2-2; 9 bases agree with TRBD2. This CDR3 has 16 amino acids. The V gene's germline CDR1 is SGHNT and CDR2 YYREEE (reference sequence). V gave up 0 bases and J gave up 6 bases; unmatched junction bases: 6. Here the CDR3 DNA reads TGTGCCAGCAGCTTGGGTCCGGGACTAGCCCCCGGGGAGCTGTTTTTT. Translated, it gives CASSLGPGLAPGELFF. The whole variable domain, remainder taken from reference TRBV5-4 and TRBJ2-2, is ETGVTQSPTHLIKTRGQQVTLRCSSQSGHNTVSWYQQALGQGPQFIFQYYREEENGRGNFPPRFSGLQFPNYSSELNVNALELDDSALYLCASSLGPGLAPGELFFGEGSRLTVL.

A remark on this clone: This sample also contains other DNA sequences that code for the same CDR3. The genes are TRBV6-1 and TRBJ1-1; 7 bases agree with TRBD1. This CDR3 contains 14 residues. Germline CDR1 reads MNHNS; CDR2 reads SASEGT. The V segment lost 3 bases and the J segment 1 base; nucleotides outside the gene matches: 2. CDR3 residues: CASSDRGPNTEAFF. CDR3 bases: TGTGCCAGCAGTGATAGGGGGCCGAACACTGAAGCTTTCTTT.

The V gene is TRBV27, the J gene TRBJ2-1; 8 bases agree with TRBD2. The CDR3 loop spans 16 amino acids. The ends lost 3 bases at V and 0 bases at J; junction bases unmatched: 4. From germline, CDR1 is MNHEY and CDR2 SMNVEV (reference sequence). CDR3 nucleotides: TGTGCCAGCAGTTTGTGGAGCGGGGGCTCCTACAATGAGCAGTTCTTC. Protein product: CASSLWSGGSYNEQFF.

This clone showed up just a few times. The V and J genes are TRBV27 and TRBJ1-5; 7 bases are shared with TRBD1. Germline V gene lookup returns CDR1 MNHEY and CDR2 SMNVEV (reference sequence). The CDR3 is 14 amino acids. Trimming removed 0 bases from V and 4 bases from J; junction bases left unmatched: 0. The chain's CDR3 is CASSLSGQNQPQHF. CDR3 sequence (DNA): TGTGCCAGCAGTTTATCGGGACAGAATCAGCCCCAGCATTTT.

This rearrangement joins TRBV10-1 to TRBJ2-6, with TRBD1 matching 8 bases. The CDR3 loop spans 18 amino acids. Germline V gene lookup returns CDR1 WNHNN and CDR2 SYGVQD (reference sequence). The J segment lost 0 bases and the V segment lost 7 bases, leaving 11 bases of the junction unmatched. The CDR3 loop reads CASNQTGERDSGANVLTF. The CDR3 DNA is TGCGCCAGCAACCAGACAGGGGAAAGGGACTCTGGGGCCAACGTCCTGACTTTC.

This CDR3 reads CASSAGTLNGYTF. DNA for the CDR3: TGTGCCAGCAGCGCCGGGACATTGAATGGCTACACCTTC. This chain links TRBV9 with TRBJ1-2; D may be TRBD1 (6 bases). Germline loops: CDR1 SGDLS, CDR2 YYNGEE. This CDR3 is 13 amino acids long. The V gene lost 3 bases and the J gene lost 6 bases, with 12 bases spanning the gap. The full variable domain, in which reference TRBV9 and TRBJ1-2 provide the parts outside the CDR3, is DSGVTQTPKHLITATGQRVTLRCSPRSGDLSVYWYQQSLDQGLQFLIQYYNGEERAKGNILERFSAQQFPDLHSELNLSSLELGDSALYFCASSAGTLNGYTFGSGTRLTVV.

V usage is TRBV14 and J usage is TRBJ2-1, with TRBD2 identical over 8 bases. CDR3 size: 17 residues. V was pared by 0 bases and J by 4 bases, with 8 bases of the junction left unmatched. Looked up from germline, CDR1 is SGHDN and CDR2 is FVKESK. This CDR3 reads CASSQDWLAGNYNEQFF. CDR3 sequence (DNA): TGTGCCAGCAGCCAAGACTGGCTAGCGGGTAATTACAATGAGCAGTTCTTC.

V gene TRBV7-9 combines with J gene TRBJ2-2; D uncertain. Germline CDR1 reads SEHNR; CDR2 reads FQNEAQ (reference sequence). V lost 1 base and J lost 11, with 8 bases in between. CDR3 length equals 12 residues. The CDR3 nucleotides read TGTGCCAGCAGCTTAGGGGCCAGCGAGCTGTTTTTT. Amino acids: CASSLGASELFF.

This rearrangement joins TRBV7-6 to TRBJ2-2; 13 bases line up with TRBD2. Germline values: CDR1 SGHVS, CDR2 FNYEAQ. The CDR3 contains 15 residues. With 6 bases clipped from V and 4 bases from J, the junction kept 2 bases outside the gene matches. This CDR3 reads CASRRTSGGTGELFF. The CDR3 DNA is TGTGCCAGCAGACGGACTAGCGGGGGCACCGGGGAGCTGTTTTTT. Filled out from reference TRBV7-6 and TRBJ2-2, the complete variable domain reads GAGVSQSPRYKVTKRGQDVALRCDPISGHVSLYWYRQALGQGPEFLTYFNYEAQQDKSGLPNDRFSAERPEGSISTLTIQRTEQRDSAMYRCASRRTSGGTGELFFGEGSRLTVL.

The chain uses TRBV7-9 and TRBJ1-1; D unresolved. Trimming pared 0 bases from V and 10 bases from J, leaving 9 bases between. This CDR3 spans 12 amino acids. Germline V lookup: CDR1 SEHNR, CDR2 FQNEAQ (reference sequence). CDR3 sequence reads: CASSLAAEGAFF. CDR3 DNA: TGTGCCAGCAGCTTAGCTGCGGAGGGAGCTTTCTTT.

V is TRBV7-2 and J is TRBJ2-5; 13 bases are shared with TRBD2. The CDR3 loop spans 18 amino acids. Trimming at V came to 1 base and at J to 0 bases, leaving 5 bases not matched to a gene. Germline V gene sequence: CDR1 SGHTA, CDR2 FQGNSA. CDR3 nucleotides: TGTGCCAGCAGCTTAGTTCCCGGACTAGCGGGAGACCAAGAGACCCAGTACTTC. Its protein is CASSLVPGLAGDQETQYF.

The chain couples TRBV28 to TRBJ1-1; D may be TRBD1 (6 bases). The V end was cut by 5 bases, the J end by 3 bases, with 16 bases between. The CDR3 spans 15 residues. Germline V gives CDR1 MDHEN, CDR2 SYDVKM. DNA of the CDR3: TGTGCCAGCAGTCCTGGGGGCCCCCGAGACACTGAAGCTTTCTTT. Translated: CASSPGGPRDTEAFF.

The V and J genes are TRBV7-3 and TRBJ2-2; D might be TRBD2 (5 bases). The V and J ends lost 6 bases and 8 bases respectively, with 13 bases between them. The germline V gene encodes CDR1 SGHTA and CDR2 FQGTGA. The CDR3 spans 13 residues. This chain's CDR3 is CASSLEAKGELFF. The CDR3 DNA sequence: TGTGCCAGCAGTTTGGAGGCTAAGGGGGAGCTGTTTTTT.

The J gene is TRBJ2-2, the V gene TRBV5-1, with 11 bases lining up with TRBD2. This CDR3 is built from 18 residues. With 4 bases clipped from V and 3 bases from J, the junction kept 11 bases outside the gene matches. Germline V gene data show CDR1 as SGHRS and CDR2 as YFSETQ. The CDR3 coding sequence is TGCGCCAGCAGCAAACAACCTAGCGGGAGGTTTGACACCGGGGAGCTGTTTTTT. This encodes CASSKQPSGRFDTGELFF.

The V call is TRBV5-1, the J call TRBJ2-7; TRBD1 aligns across 7 bases. After removal of 0 bases from V and 5 bases from J, the junction contained 8 bases not matched to a gene. Per germline, CDR1 SGHRS and CDR2 YFSETQ. The CDR3 length is 15 residues. The CDR3 is CASSLDRGYMDEQYF. CDR3 DNA: TGCGCCAGCAGCTTGGACAGGGGTTATATGGACGAGCAGTACTTC. The variable domain in full, with the rest retrieved from reference TRBV5-1 and TRBJ2-7, is KAGVTQTPRYLIKTRGQQVTLSCSPISGHRSVSWYQQTPGQGLQFLFEYFSETQRNKGNFPGRFSGRQFSNSRSEMNVSTLELGDSALYLCASSLDRGYMDEQYFGPGTRLTVT.

With regard to this clone: Other DNA variants within this sample encode the same CDR3. V gene TRBV13 combines with J gene TRBJ2-7; maybe TRBD2 (5 bases). The CDR3 extends over 11 amino acids. V was pared by 5 bases and J by 4 bases, with 6 bases between. The germline CDR1 and CDR2 sequences are PRHDT and FYEKMQ (reference sequence). CDR3 in amino acids: CASSPGYEQYF. In nucleotides, the CDR3 is TGTGCCAGCAGCCCGGGATACGAGCAGTACTTC.

V usage is TRBV4-1 and J usage is TRBJ2-2; D remains ambiguous. CDR3 size: 14 residues. The V gene's germline CDR1 is MGHRA and CDR2 YSYEKL. The V end lost 0 bases, the J end lost 4 bases, and 6 bases lay between the germline ends. The CDR3 region is CASSQDAGTGELFF. The CDR3 DNA reads TGCGCCAGCAGCCAAGATGCCGGCACCGGGGAGCTGTTTTTT.

V usage is TRBV19 and J usage is TRBJ1-1; no definite D call. The V gene's germline CDR1 is LNHDA and CDR2 SQIVND (reference sequence). The CDR3 contains 19 residues. V lost 0 bases and J lost 1, with 21 bases in between. The CDR3 here is CASSIDRLHLTTQNTEAFF. The CDR3 DNA reads as TGTGCCAGTAGTATAGATCGGTTGCACCTTACGACACAGAACACTGAAGCTTTCTTT. Full variable domain (rest looked up from reference TRBV19 and TRBJ1-1): DGGITQSPKYLFRKEGQNVTLSCEQNLNHDAMYWYRQDPGQGLRLIYYSQIVNDFQKGDIAEGYSVSREKKESFPLTVTSAQKNPTAFYLCASSIDRLHLTTQNTEAFFGQGTRLTVV.

This rearrangement joins TRBV7-2 to TRBJ1-2; D is perhaps TRBD1 (5 bases). The CDR3 sequence is 14 residues long. The germline V and J ends were trimmed by 2 bases and 4 bases, with 11 bases remaining between them. Germline assignment: CDR1 SGHTA and CDR2 FQGNSA. CDR3 sequence reads: CASSLSQGFYGYTF. The CDR3 DNA is TGTGCCAGCAGCTTAAGCCAGGGATTCTATGGCTACACCTTC.

The rearrangement joins TRBV5-1 to TRBJ2-7; maybe TRBD2 (6 bases). Germline V gene data show CDR1 as SGHRS and CDR2 as YFSETQ. CDR3 length: 15 amino acids. Trimming stripped 1 base from V and 3 bases from J, with 14 bases between. The CDR3 spells CASSLTVAAYYEQYF. The CDR3 bases are TGCGCCAGCAGCTTGACGGTAGCGGCTTACTACGAGCAGTACTTC.

The rearrangement links TRBV5-1 to TRBJ2-5, with D possibly TRBD2 on 5 matching bases. The germline V gene has CDR1 SGHRS and CDR2 YFSETQ. The CDR3 consists of 14 residues. The V gene lost 4 bases and the J gene lost 5 bases, with 15 bases spanning the gap. The CDR3 sequence is CASSPTWGVETQYF. CDR3 bases: TGCGCCAGCAGCCCAACCTGGGGAGTGGAGACCCAGTACTTC.

V and J are TRBV9 and TRBJ2-1, with 7 bases that match TRBD2. With 6 bases clipped from V and 1 base from J, the junction kept 7 bases outside the gene matches. Germline CDR1 SGDLS, CDR2 YYNGEE. The CDR3 has 15 amino acids. CDR3: CASNGGGSSYNEQFF. The CDR3 DNA sequence: TGTGCCAGCAACGGGGGAGGGAGTTCCTACAATGAGCAGTTCTTC.

The chain employs TRBV6-6 and TRBJ1-5, with D hard to call. Germline V gene sequence: CDR1 MNHNY, CDR2 SVGAGI (reference sequence). This CDR3 region has 14 residues. Trimming left V 0 bases short and J 4 bases short, with 7 bases between. Here the CDR3 reads CASSYSRINQPQHF. The CDR3 DNA reads as TGTGCCAGCAGTTACTCGAGGATTAATCAGCCCCAGCATTTT.

V usage is TRBV15 and J usage is TRBJ2-3; D uncertain. V lost 5 bases and J lost 2, with 14 bases in between. This CDR3 region has 15 residues. CDR1 and CDR2 (germline): LNHNV, YYDKDF (reference sequence). The chain's CDR3 is CATSFAVAFTDTQYF. DNA for the CDR3: TGTGCCACCAGCTTCGCGGTTGCTTTCACAGATACGCAGTATTTT. The full variable domain, with the rest looked up from reference TRBV15 and TRBJ2-3, is DAMVIQNPRYQVTQFGKPVTLSCSQTLNHNVMYWYQQKSSQAPKLLFHYYDKDFNNEADTPDNFQSRRPNTSFCFLDIRSPGLGDTAMYLCATSFAVAFTDTQYFGPGTRLTVL.

The rearrangement links TRBV9 to TRBJ2-2; TRBD2 aligns across 7 bases. V was clipped by 4 bases and J by 0 bases; unmatched bases: 15. In germline, CDR1 is SGDLS, CDR2 YYNGEE. The CDR3 is made up of 19 amino acids. The CDR3 bases are TGTGCCAGCAGCACCGCTGCCAAGGGACTAAACGCGAACACCGGGGAGCTGTTTTTT. Translated, it gives CASSTAAKGLNANTGELFF.

The rearrangement joins TRBV9 to TRBJ2-5, with 9 nucleotides matching TRBD1. Germline assignment: CDR1 SGDLS and CDR2 YYNGEE. Unmatched junction bases numbered 3, after V lost 0 bases and J lost 3 bases. The CDR3 is 15 amino acids. Here the CDR3 DNA reads TGTGCCAGCAGCGTAGGGGGGACAGGGAAAGAGACCCAGTACTTC. Translated: CASSVGGTGKETQYF. The variable domain in full, with the rest retrieved from reference TRBV9 and TRBJ2-5, is DSGVTQTPKHLITATGQRVTLRCSPRSGDLSVYWYQQSLDQGLQFLIQYYNGEERAKGNILERFSAQQFPDLHSELNLSSLELGDSALYFCASSVGGTGKETQYFGPGTRLLVL.

Remarks on this clone: This CDR3 is also generated by other DNA sequences in the sample. This chain links TRBV27 with TRBJ2-7; D may match TRBD1 or TRBD2 (5 bases each). Deletions cut 2 bases from V and 0 bases from J, with 8 bases between. CDR1 is MNHEY and CDR2 is SMNVEV in the germline V gene (reference sequence). The CDR3 has 14 amino acids. CDR3 region: CASSLRGPSYEQYF. CDR3 in DNA: TGTGCCAGCAGTTTACGGGGACCCTCCTACGAGCAGTACTTC.